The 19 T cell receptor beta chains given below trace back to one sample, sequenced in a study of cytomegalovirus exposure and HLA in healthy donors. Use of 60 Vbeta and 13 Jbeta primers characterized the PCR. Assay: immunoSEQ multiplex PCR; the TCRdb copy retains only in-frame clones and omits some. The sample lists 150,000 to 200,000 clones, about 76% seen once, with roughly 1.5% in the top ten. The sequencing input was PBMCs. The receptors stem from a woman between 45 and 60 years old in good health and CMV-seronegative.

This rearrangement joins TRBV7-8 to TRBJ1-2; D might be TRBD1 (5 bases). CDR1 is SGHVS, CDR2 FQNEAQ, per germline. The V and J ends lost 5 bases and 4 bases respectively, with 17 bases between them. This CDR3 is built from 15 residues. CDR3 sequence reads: CASSPGGGTLYGYTF. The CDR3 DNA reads TGTGCCAGCAGCCCCGGGGGGGGGACGCTCTATGGCTACACCTTC.

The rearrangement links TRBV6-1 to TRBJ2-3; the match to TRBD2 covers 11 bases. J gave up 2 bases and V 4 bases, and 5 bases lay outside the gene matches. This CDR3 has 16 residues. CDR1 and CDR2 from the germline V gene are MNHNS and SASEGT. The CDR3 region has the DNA TGTGCCAGCAGTGGCGGACTAGCGGGCACCACAGATACGCAGTATTTT. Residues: CASSGGLAGTTDTQYF.

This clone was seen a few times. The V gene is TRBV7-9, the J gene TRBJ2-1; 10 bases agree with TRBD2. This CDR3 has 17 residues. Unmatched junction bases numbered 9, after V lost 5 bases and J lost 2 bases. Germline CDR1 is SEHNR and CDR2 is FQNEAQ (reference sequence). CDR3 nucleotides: TGTGCCAGCAGCCTAACTAGCGGGATGGGCCCCTACAATGAGCAGTTCTTC. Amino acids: CASSLTSGMGPYNEQFF.

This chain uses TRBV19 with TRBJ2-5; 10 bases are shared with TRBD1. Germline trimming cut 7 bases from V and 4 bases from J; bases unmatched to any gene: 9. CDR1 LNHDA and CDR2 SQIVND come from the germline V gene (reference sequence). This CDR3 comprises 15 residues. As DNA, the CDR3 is TGTGCCAGTAATTTGGGACAGGGGATAGGAGAGACCCAGTACTTC. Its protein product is CASNLGQGIGETQYF.

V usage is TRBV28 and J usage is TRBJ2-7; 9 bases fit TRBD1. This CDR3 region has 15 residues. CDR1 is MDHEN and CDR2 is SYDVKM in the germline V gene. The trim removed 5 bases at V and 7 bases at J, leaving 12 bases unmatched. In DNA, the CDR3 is TGTGCCAGCAGTCGGACAGGGGCTGGGAGGGGAGAGCAGTACTTC. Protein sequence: CASSRTGAGRGEQYF.

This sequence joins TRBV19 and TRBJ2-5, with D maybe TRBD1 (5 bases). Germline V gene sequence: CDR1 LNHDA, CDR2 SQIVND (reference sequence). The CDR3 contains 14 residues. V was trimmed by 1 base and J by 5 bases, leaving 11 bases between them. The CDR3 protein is CASSIGPGKETQYF. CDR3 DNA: TGTGCCAGTAGTATAGGGCCAGGGAAGGAGACCCAGTACTTC.

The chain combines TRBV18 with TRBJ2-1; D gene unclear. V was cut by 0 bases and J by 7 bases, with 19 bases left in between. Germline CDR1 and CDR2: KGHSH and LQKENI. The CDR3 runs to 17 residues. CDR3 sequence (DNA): TGTGCCAGCTCACCACCTTACCTTGATGAAGGAGAAAATGAGCAGTTCTTC. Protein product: CASSPPYLDEGENEQFF.

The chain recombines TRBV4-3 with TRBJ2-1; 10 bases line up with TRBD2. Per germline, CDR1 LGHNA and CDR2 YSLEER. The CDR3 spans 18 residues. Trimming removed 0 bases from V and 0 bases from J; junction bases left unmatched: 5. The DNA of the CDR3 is TGCGCCAGCAGCCAAGATCTAGCGGGGGATTCCTCCTACAATGAGCAGTTCTTC. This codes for CASSQDLAGDSSYNEQFF.

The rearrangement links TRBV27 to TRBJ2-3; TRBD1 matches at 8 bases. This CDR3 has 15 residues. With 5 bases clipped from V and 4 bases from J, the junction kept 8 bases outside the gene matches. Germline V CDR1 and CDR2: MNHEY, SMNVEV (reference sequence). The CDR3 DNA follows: TGTGCCAGCAGTGGGCGGACAGGGAAGCCAGATACGCAGTATTTT. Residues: CASSGRTGKPDTQYF.

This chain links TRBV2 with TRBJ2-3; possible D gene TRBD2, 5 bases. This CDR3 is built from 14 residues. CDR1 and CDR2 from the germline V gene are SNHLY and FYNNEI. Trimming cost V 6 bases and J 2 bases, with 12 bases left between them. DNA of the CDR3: TGTGCCAGCAGCGGACTCGGCCCCACAGATACGCAGTATTTT. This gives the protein CASSGLGPTDTQYF.

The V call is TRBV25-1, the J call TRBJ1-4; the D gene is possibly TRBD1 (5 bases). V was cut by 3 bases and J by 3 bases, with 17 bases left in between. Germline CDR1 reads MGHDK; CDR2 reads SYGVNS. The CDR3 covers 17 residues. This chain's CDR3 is CASSDRNRGSANEKLFF. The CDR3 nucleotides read TGTGCCAGCAGTGATCGAAATAGGGGTTCGGCTAATGAAAAACTGTTTTTT.

CDR3 protein: CATEQGTNTEAFF. CDR3 sequence (DNA): TGTGCAACCGAACAGGGAACAAACACTGAAGCTTTCTTT. The V and J genes are TRBV6-6 and TRBJ1-1; tentatively, D is TRBD1 (6 bases). The CDR3 is made up of 13 amino acids. Germline CDR1 is MNHNY and CDR2 is SVGAGI (reference sequence).

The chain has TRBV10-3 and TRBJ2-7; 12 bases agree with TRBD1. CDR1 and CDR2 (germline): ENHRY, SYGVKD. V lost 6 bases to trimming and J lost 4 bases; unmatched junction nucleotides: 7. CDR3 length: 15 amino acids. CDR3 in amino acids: CAISRAGQGAYEQYF. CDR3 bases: TGTGCCATCAGCCGAGCGGGACAGGGGGCTTACGAGCAGTACTTC.

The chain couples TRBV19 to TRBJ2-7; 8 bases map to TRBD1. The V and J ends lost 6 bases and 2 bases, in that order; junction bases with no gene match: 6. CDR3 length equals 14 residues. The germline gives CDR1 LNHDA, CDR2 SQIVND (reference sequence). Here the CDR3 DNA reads TGTGCCAGTAGCCCCGGACAGGGCCCCTACGAGCAGTACTTC. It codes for CASSPGQGPYEQYF.

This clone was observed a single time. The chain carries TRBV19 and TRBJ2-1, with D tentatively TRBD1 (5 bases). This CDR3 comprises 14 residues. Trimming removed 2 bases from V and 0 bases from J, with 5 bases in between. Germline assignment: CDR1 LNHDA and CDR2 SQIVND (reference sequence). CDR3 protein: CASSIQGSYNEQFF. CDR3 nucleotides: TGTGCCAGTAGTATACAGGGCTCCTACAATGAGCAGTTCTTC.

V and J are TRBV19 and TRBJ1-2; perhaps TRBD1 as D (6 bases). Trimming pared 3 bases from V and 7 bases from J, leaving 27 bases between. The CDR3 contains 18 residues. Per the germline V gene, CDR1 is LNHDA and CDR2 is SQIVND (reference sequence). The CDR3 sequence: CASSILGGGIRVLAGYTF. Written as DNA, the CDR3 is TGTGCCAGTAGTATCCTTGGGGGCGGTATCCGGGTTTTAGCTGGCTACACCTTC.

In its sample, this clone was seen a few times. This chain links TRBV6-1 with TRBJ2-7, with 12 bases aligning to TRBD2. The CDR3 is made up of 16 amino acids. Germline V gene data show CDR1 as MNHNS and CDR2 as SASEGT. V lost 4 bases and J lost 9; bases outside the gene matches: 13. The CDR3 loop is CASSVNLAGGPKGQYF. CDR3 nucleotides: TGTGCCAGCAGTGTTAACCTAGCGGGAGGGCCTAAAGGGCAGTACTTC.

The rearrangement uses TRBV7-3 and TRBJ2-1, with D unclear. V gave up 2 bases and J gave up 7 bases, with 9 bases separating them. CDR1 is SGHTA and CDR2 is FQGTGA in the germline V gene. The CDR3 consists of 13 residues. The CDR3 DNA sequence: TGTGCCAGCAGCTTATTCCTCGGGAATGAGCAGTTCTTC. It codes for CASSLFLGNEQFF.

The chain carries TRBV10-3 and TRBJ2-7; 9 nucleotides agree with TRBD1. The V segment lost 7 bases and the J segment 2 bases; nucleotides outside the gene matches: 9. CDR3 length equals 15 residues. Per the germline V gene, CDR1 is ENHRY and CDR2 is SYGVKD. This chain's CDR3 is CAIKEGDRVTYEQYF. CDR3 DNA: TGTGCCATCAAGGAAGGGGACAGGGTTACCTACGAGCAGTACTTC.